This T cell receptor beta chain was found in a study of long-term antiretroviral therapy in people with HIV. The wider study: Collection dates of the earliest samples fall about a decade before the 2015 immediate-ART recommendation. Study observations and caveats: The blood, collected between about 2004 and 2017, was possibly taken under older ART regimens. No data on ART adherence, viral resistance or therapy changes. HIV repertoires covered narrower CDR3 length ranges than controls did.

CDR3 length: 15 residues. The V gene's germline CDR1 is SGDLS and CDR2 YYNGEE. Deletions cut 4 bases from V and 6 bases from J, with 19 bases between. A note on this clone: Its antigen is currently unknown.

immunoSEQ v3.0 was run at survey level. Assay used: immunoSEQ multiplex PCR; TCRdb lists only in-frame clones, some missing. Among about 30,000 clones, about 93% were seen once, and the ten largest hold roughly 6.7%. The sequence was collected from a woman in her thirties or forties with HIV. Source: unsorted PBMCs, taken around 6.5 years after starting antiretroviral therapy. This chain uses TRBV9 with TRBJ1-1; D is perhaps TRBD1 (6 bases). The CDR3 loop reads CASSSHGGGLAEAFF. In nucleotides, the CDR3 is TGTGCCAGCAGCTCGCACGGCGGGGGCTTGGCTGAAGCTTTCTTT.